The present T cell receptor beta chain was sequenced within a study of blood T cell repertoires in COVID-19. Germline V gene lookup returns CDR1 KGHSH and CDR2 LQKENI. There are 14 residues in the CDR3. V lost 8 bases, J lost 0 bases, and 11 bases lay in between. This table comes from immunoSEQ multiplex PCR, and its TCRdb copy is limited to in-frame clones, with some not included. Of 250,000 to 300,000 clones listed, around nine tenths were seen once; the top ten hold roughly 1.1%. Sequencing used PBMCs or T cells enriched from blood (not recorded which). The TCR originated in a woman under 40 who had recovered from COVID-19. The genes are TRBV18 and TRBJ1-3, with D unresolved. CDR3 in DNA: TGTGCCAGCCCTGAGGAGAGCTCTGGAAACACCATATATTTT. Its translation is CASPEESSGNTIYF.